Sequencing of this T cell receptor (beta chain) was carried out in a study of beta chain features in type 1 diabetes. Whole-study findings and limits: Moderately but significantly shorter TCRB CDR3s were found in Type 1 diabetes patients in all four CD4+ subsets. Patients' naive, central memory and regulatory TCRB repertoires appeared more alike than those of healthy donors.

Expressed TCRB transcripts were sequenced because the entire RNA isolate underwent reverse transcription. Libraries were prepared by immunoSEQ multiplex PCR; TCRdb keeps only in-frame clonotypes and omits some of them. The profile shows 300,000 to 350,000 clones, approximately 12% of them singletons. Germline V gives CDR1 ENHRY, CDR2 SYGVKD. This CDR3 region has 11 residues. Trimming stripped 10 bases from V and 1 base from J, with 8 bases between. This clone was picked up a small number of times. The target antigen is unknown. The chain combines TRBV10-3 with TRBJ2-7; D may be TRBD2 (5 bases). Sequenced sample: naive CD4+ T cells from blood. The receptor's source is a woman aged 18-30 years with type 1 diabetes. This CDR3 is CATTGSYEQYF. CDR3 DNA: TGTGCCACCACGGGGTCCTACGAGCAGTACTTC.